Below are 2 T cell receptor beta chains sequenced from a single sample in a study of cytomegalovirus exposure and HLA in healthy donors. PCR was performed using 60 Vbeta and 13 Jbeta primers. Sequenced by immunoSEQ multiplex PCR; TCRdb stores in-frame clones only, minus some. The top ten hold 4.3% of the sample, which has under 200,000 clones, less than 85% seen once. Input material: PBMCs. Receptors were obtained from a man in his forties in good health and CMV-seronegative.

The gene calls are TRBV6-1 and TRBJ2-1; 10 bases map to TRBD1. Germline CDR1 reads MNHNS; CDR2 reads SASEGT. The CDR3 loop spans 15 amino acids. V lost 7 bases to trimming and J lost 7 bases; unmatched junction nucleotides: 10. CDR3 sequence (DNA): TGTGCCAGCAACCGGGACAGGGGAGGTAGGAATGAGCAGTTCTTC. As protein: CASNRDRGGRNEQFF.

CDR3 nucleotides: TGTGCCAGCAAGATAACTAGCGGGGTGAGAGAGACCCAGTACTTC. The encoded protein is CASKITSGVRETQYF. The chain combines TRBV2 with TRBJ2-5, with 10 bases identical to TRBD2. J gave up 4 bases and V 7 bases, and 9 bases lay outside the gene matches. There are 15 residues in the CDR3. Germline loops: CDR1 SNHLY, CDR2 FYNNEI.